This entry is about one T cell receptor (beta chain). This CDR3 region has 13 residues. Germline lookup yields CDR1 SGDLS and CDR2 YYNGEE. The V and J ends lost 0 bases and 9 bases respectively, with 12 bases between them. Sequenced by immunoSEQ multiplex PCR; TCRdb stores in-frame clones only, minus some. Of a few hundred thousand clones listed, nearly 90% are singletons. Participant age was about 18 to 89 years, and participants resided in about 25 US areas. Researchers sorted participants into cohorts using their self-reported clinical history. Either two negative PCRs, clearance, or symptom resolution qualified Cohort 3 donors as recovered. The data belong to a study of blood T cell repertoires in COVID-19. About the research overall: Donors in the United States, Italy and Spain gave samples during acute or convalescent COVID-19.

J is TRBJ1-2 and V is TRBV9; D unclear. The sequence derives from a woman younger than 45 who had recovered from COVID-19. The sample consisted of PBMCs or T cells enriched from blood (not recorded which). CDR3 bases: TGTGCCAGCAGCGTAGGAGGTCGGTTACGCTACACCTTC. Its translation: CASSVGGRLRYTF.